These T cell receptor beta chains were read from a single sample in a study of T-cell reconstitution after alpha-beta-depleted transplantation in children. TCRdb fed the PCR reads into MiXCR, producing one record per CDR3 protein. Seen here are about 980,000 distinct CDR3 sequences, 25% to 35% observed once, and the top ten hold 28%. This sample comprised PBMCs, mostly from graft donor cells, obtained 360 days after TCRalphabeta/CD19-depleted stem cell transplant. These receptors were collected from a boy under two years old who had a stem cell transplant for SCID, so the T cells may come from the graft donor. Each CDR3 is given with its conserved first and last residue. The D gene is left open where the match is weak. Not every row has a clone size; where given, it reads once, few, many or a size class.

j_call: TRBJ2-7; clone_size: NA; d_call: TRBD1; v_call: TRBV10-3; cdr3_nt: TGTGCCATCAGTGAGTCACTGGGGACAGCTCTCTACGAGCAGTACTTC; cdr3_aa: CAISESLGTALYEQYF
j_call: TRBJ2-1; clone_size: NA; d_call: TRBD2; v_call: TRBV10-3; cdr3_nt: TGTGCCATCAGTGAACGGGGGGGGAAGGATGAGCAGTTCTTC; cdr3_aa: CAISERGGKDEQFF
j_call: TRBJ1-1; clone_size: NA; d_call: NA; v_call: TRBV29-1; cdr3_nt: TGCAGCATCCGCAGGGGGAACACTGAAGCTTTCTTT; cdr3_aa: CSIRRGNTEAFF
j_call: TRBJ2-1; clone_size: once; d_call: NA; v_call: TRBV11-1; cdr3_nt: TGTGCCACCAGCTTCGGTCAGGGCAACCCCCAACGGAGAACAAATGAGCAGTTCTTC; cdr3_aa: CATSFGQGNPQRRTNEQFF
j_call: TRBJ2-1; clone_size: NA; d_call: TRBD1; v_call: TRBV9; cdr3_nt: TGTGCCAGCAGCTTGGGACCCGGGACAGGGGAGTACAATGAGCAGTTCTTC; cdr3_aa: CASSLGPGTGEYNEQFF
j_call: TRBJ1-5; clone_size: once; d_call: TRBD1; v_call: TRBV6-1; cdr3_nt: TGTGCCAGCAGGAGGACAGGGAGTTATAGCAATCAGCCCCAGCATTTT; cdr3_aa: CASRRTGSYSNQPQHF
j_call: TRBJ2-3; clone_size: NA; d_call: NA; v_call: TRBV28; cdr3_nt: TGTGCCAGCAGTTTATCCGACATAGATACGCAGTATTTT; cdr3_aa: CASSLSDIDTQYF
j_call: TRBJ1-4; clone_size: NA; d_call: NA; v_call: TRBV5-1; cdr3_nt: TGCGCCAGCAGCTTGGGTAGCACTAATGAAAAACTGTTTTTT; cdr3_aa: CASSLGSTNEKLFF
j_call: TRBJ2-4; clone_size: NA; d_call: TRBD2; v_call: TRBV4-1; cdr3_nt: TGCGCCAGCAGCCAACAACTAGCGGGGGTAAACATTCAGTACTTC; cdr3_aa: CASSQQLAGVNIQYF
j_call: TRBJ2-3; clone_size: NA; d_call: NA; v_call: TRBV3-1; cdr3_nt: TGTGCCACCTCCCAAGGAGCTTCACTGGGGGATAGCACAGATACGCAGTATTTT; cdr3_aa: CATSQGASLGDSTDTQYF
j_call: TRBJ2-5; clone_size: NA; d_call: TRBD1; v_call: TRBV6-2/TRBV6-3; cdr3_nt: TGTGCCAGCAGTCGCAGGGGGTTGGAGACCCAGTACTTC; cdr3_aa: CASSRRGLETQYF
j_call: TRBJ1-2; clone_size: few; d_call: NA; v_call: TRBV2; cdr3_nt: TGTGCCAGCAGTGAAGCGCGGCCGGGAGGGAATGGCTACACCTTC; cdr3_aa: CASSEARPGGNGYTF
j_call: TRBJ2-3; clone_size: few; d_call: TRBD2; v_call: TRBV29-1; cdr3_nt: TGCAGCGTTGAAAGGACTAGCGGGGGTGATACGCAGTATTTT; cdr3_aa: CSVERTSGGDTQYF
j_call: TRBJ2-1; clone_size: NA; d_call: NA; v_call: TRBV20-1; cdr3_nt: TGCAGTGCTAGAGATCACAGGAGCTCCTACAATGAGCAGTTCTTC; cdr3_aa: CSARDHRSSYNEQFF
j_call: TRBJ1-1; clone_size: NA; d_call: NA; v_call: TRBV20-1; cdr3_nt: TGCAGTGCATACCGGCGGCTTTCTGAAGCTTTCTTT; cdr3_aa: CSAYRRLSEAFF
j_call: TRBJ2-7; clone_size: few; d_call: TRBD1; v_call: TRBV5-1; cdr3_nt: TGCGCCAGCAGCCTGAGGGCGGCAGGGGGACCCTACGAGCAGTACTTC; cdr3_aa: CASSLRAAGGPYEQYF
j_call: TRBJ2-2; clone_size: NA; d_call: NA; v_call: TRBV10-1; cdr3_nt: TGCGCCAGCAGTGATCAGGGTCGTAACACCGGGGAGCTGTTTTTT; cdr3_aa: CASSDQGRNTGELFF
j_call: TRBJ1-5; clone_size: NA; d_call: NA; v_call: TRBV15; cdr3_nt: TGTGCCACCAGCTTGGAGCCGGACAATCAGCCCCAGCATTTT; cdr3_aa: CATSLEPDNQPQHF
j_call: TRBJ2-1; clone_size: NA; d_call: TRBD1; v_call: TRBV10-3; cdr3_nt: TGTGCCATCAGTGAGTCCGGACAGGCTTTTGAGCAGTTCTTC; cdr3_aa: CAISESGQAFEQFF
j_call: TRBJ2-1; clone_size: NA; d_call: TRBD2; v_call: TRBV5-1; cdr3_nt: TGCGCCAGCAGCTTGGCCCAGCGGGGGGGGCCCTACAATGAGCAGTTCTTC; cdr3_aa: CASSLAQRGGPYNEQFF